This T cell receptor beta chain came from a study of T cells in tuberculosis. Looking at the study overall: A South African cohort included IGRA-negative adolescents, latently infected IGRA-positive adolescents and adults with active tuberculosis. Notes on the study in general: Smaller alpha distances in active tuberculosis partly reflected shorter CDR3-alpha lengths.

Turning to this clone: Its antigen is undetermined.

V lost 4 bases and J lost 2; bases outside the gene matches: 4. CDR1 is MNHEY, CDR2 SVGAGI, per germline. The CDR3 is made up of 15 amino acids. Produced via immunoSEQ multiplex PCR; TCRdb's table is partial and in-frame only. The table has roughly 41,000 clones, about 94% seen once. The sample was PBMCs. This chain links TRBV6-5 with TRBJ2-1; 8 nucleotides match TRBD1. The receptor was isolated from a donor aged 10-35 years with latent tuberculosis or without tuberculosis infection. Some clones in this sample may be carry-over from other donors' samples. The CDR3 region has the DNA TGTGCCAGCAGTTTCGGACAGGGAACCTACAATGAGCAGTTCTTC. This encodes CASSFGQGTYNEQFF.